This T cell receptor beta chain derives from a study of blood T cell repertoires in COVID-19. Background on the study: Whether acute or convalescent, the COVID-19 samples came from the United States, Italy and Spain. The cDNA or gDNA used as material had been derived from T cells, B-cell-depleted T cells, or PBMCs.

Original data processing: Researchers report that nucleated cell counts were estimated from reference gene primer amplification. Sequenced by immunoSEQ multiplex PCR; TCRdb stores in-frame clones only, minus some. V and J calls plus clone size are reproduced from that table; the DNA served to infer D and trimming. The sample lists about 190,000 clones; about 90% were seen once. CDR3 length: 17 amino acids. V and J are TRBV21-1 and TRBJ2-7; TRBD1, as called in the table, went unchecked against the DNA. TRBV21-1 constitutes a pseudogene. The sample comprised peripheral blood. This sequence was found in a man in his late teens or twenties with active or convalescent COVID-19. The CDR3 spells CASSNSLPGQPVYEQYF. CDR3 coding DNA: TGTGCCAGCAGCAATTCCCTGCCGGGACAGCCGGTCTACGAGCAGTACTTC.